This TCR beta chain was identified during a study of CD8 T cells in Susac syndrome. Turning to the study itself: At blood draw, Susac syndrome patients were therapy-naive, on corticosteroids, or on intravenous immunoglobulin alone. Study findings and constraints: Clonal expansion of CD8+ cells in Susac peaked in TEMRA cells (and in active patients).

Trimming left V 1 base short and J 8 bases short, with 14 bases between. The CDR3 consists of 14 residues. Germline CDR1 reads SQVTM; CDR2 reads ANQGSEA. Random hexamers were used to reverse transcribe the RNA input (roughly 0.5 to 1 ug). The authors amplified TCR beta CDR3 across 54 Vbeta and 13 Jbeta using immunoSEQ multiplex PCR. MiXCR, applied by TCRdb to the immunoSEQ multiplex PCR reads, yields one record per CDR3 protein. The sample lists some 140,000 distinct CDR3 sequences, around 93% occurring once. Regarding this clonotype: The target antigen is unknown.

The rearrangement links TRBV29-1 to TRBJ1-4; D might be TRBD1 (5 bases). Sequenced: CD8+ T cells from PBMCs. The receptor was isolated from a human donor with Susac syndrome. The CDR3 region has the DNA TGCAGCGTTGAAGTAGGCAGGGACGCCGAAAAACTGTTTTTT. Amino acids: CSVEVGRDAEKLFF.